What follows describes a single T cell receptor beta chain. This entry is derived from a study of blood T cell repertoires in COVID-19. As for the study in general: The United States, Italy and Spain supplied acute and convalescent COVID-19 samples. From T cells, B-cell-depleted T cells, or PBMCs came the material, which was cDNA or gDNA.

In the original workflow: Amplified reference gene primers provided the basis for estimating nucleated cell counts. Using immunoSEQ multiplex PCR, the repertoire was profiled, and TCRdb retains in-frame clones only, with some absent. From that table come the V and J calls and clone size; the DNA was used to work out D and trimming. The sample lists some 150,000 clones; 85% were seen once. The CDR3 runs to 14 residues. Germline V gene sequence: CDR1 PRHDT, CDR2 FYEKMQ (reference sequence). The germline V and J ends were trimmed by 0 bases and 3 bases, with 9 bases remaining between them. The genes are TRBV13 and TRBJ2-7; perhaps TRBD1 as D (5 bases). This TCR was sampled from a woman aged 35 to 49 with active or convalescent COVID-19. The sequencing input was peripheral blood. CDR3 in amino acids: CASSLGRRGYEQYF. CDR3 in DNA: TGTGCCAGCAGCTTAGGCCGTAGGGGCTACGAGCAGTACTTC.